This TCR beta chain came from a study of cytomegalovirus exposure and HLA in healthy donors. On this clone: Its target is not known.

J lost 4 bases, V lost 6 bases, and 19 bases had no gene match. Germline CDR1 reads LNHDA; CDR2 reads SQIVND (reference sequence). This CDR3 region has 19 residues. Study results and limitations: In a later analysis, TCR association rates varied by HLA locus: DRB1 most, HLA-C fewest. TCR beta chains numbering 150 to 200 were designated cytomegalovirus-associated.

The PCR was carried out with 60 Vbeta primers and 13 Jbeta primers. Assay: immunoSEQ multiplex PCR; the TCRdb copy retains only in-frame clones and omits some. The sample records about 150,000 clones, about four fifths being singletons. Sequenced sample: PBMCs. The origin of this receptor is a man between 18 and 35 years old in good health and CMV-seronegative. The rearrangement links TRBV19 to TRBJ2-2; 8 bases agree with TRBD2. In DNA form, the CDR3 reads TGTGCCAGTAGCCTAACTGGGTGGGGCGGGGGGCGACTCACCGGGGAGCTGTTTTTT. This codes for CASSLTGWGGGRLTGELFF.